This T cell receptor beta chain stems from a study of blood T cells in healthy people across ages. Worth noting for this clonotype: The antigen remains undetermined.

Whole-study results and caveats: Age advanced and TCR beta diversity per million T cells fell, roughly linearly. Because sorting was not performed, PBMCs prevented conclusive naive versus antigen-experienced comparison.

This CDR3 has 14 amino acids. The germline gives CDR1 SQVTM, CDR2 ANQGSEA. The V end lost 6 bases, the J end lost 4 bases, and 16 bases lay between the germline ends. A second roughly 6 to 11 cycle PCR used barcoded and J-beta primers. MiXCR, applied by TCRdb to the 5' RACE reads, yields one record per CDR3 protein. The top ten hold about 20% of the sample, which has some 700,000 distinct CDR3 sequences, roughly 45% seen once. The sample consisted of blood. The clonotype was recovered from a woman in her fifties or sixties in good health. The genes are TRBV29-1 and TRBJ2-1, with D possibly being TRBD1 (5 bases). Written as DNA, the CDR3 is TGCAGCGTCCCCGTTGCCCAGGGATACAATGAGCAGTTCTTC. Protein sequence: CSVPVAQGYNEQFF.